This note documents a single T cell receptor (beta chain) sequence. This table comes from immunoSEQ multiplex PCR, and its TCRdb copy is limited to in-frame clones, with some not included. The table shows about 110,000 clones, with about 91% occurring only once. The sample originates from a study of OX40 agonist ivuxolimab in advanced cancers. In germline, CDR1 is MNHEY, CDR2 SMNVEV (reference sequence). The J segment lost 2 bases and the V segment lost 5 bases, leaving 15 bases of the junction unmatched. This CDR3 has 17 amino acids. This specimen consisted of CD4+ or CD8+ T cells sorted from blood, obtained in a trial of the OX40 agonist ivuxolimab. This rearrangement joins TRBV27 to TRBJ2-7; 7 bases map to TRBD2. The source of this sequence is an adult with an advanced solid tumor such as melanoma, head and neck, liver or kidney cancer. The CDR3 region is CASSQTVTSYTAYEQYF. CDR3 nucleotides: TGTGCCAGCAGTCAGACCGTGACTAGCTATACCGCCTACGAGCAGTACTTC.